This is a list of T cell receptor beta chains from one sample in a study of blood T cells in healthy people across ages. One entry per CDR3 protein, called by TCRdb with MiXCR from the 5' RACE reads. The sample has approximately 800,000 distinct CDR3 sequences, 45% to 70% seen once. The specimen was blood. The receptors were gathered from a man aged 35 to 55 in good health. CDR3s include the opening cysteine and the closing phenylalanine or tryptophan. Size is omitted from some rows. Given values are once, few, many or a class for expanded clones.

V gene	J gene	clone size	CDR3 length	CDR3 protein
TRBV10-2	TRBJ2-4	-	11	CASSDGNIQYF
TRBV11-3	TRBJ2-7	-	14	CASQSRGTNYEQYF
TRBV5-1	TRBJ2-3	-	17	CASSLSAQRGGTDTQYF
TRBV5-1	TRBJ2-7	-	14	CASSLPQGRDEQYF
TRBV29-1	TRBJ2-3	-	15	CSVAQGSSGRNTQYF
TRBV4-1	TRBJ2-1	few	17	CASSQDSGGLLYNEQFF
TRBV28	TRBJ2-2	-	16	CASILSWRRDTGELFF
TRBV12-3/TRBV12-4	TRBJ2-1	-	11	CASRVPREQFF
TRBV6-2/TRBV6-3	TRBJ1-1	-	13	CASHGRLNTEAFF
TRBV7-6	TRBJ1-4	-	15	CASSLVTNRNGKLFF
TRBV20-1	TRBJ2-7	once	13	CSASSQGTYEQYF
TRBV9	TRBJ1-2	-	14	CASLGATPSRGYTF
TRBV4-2	TRBJ1-1	few	13	CASSQGPNTEAFF
TRBV12-3/TRBV12-4	TRBJ2-7	-	14	CATRGGQEGYEQYF
TRBV7-9	-	-	18	CASSSTSTSRGPWETQYF
TRBV28	TRBJ2-3	-	11	CASSLRYTQYF
TRBV7-2	TRBJ1-5	-	17	CASSSTGLGGNNQPQHF
TRBV27	TRBJ1-2	once	12	CASRGPSPYYTF
TRBV11-2	TRBJ2-1	-	23	CASSSAIPSPGTSGKVSYNEQFF
TRBV30	TRBJ2-5	-	12	CAWSGGVSTQYF
TRBV6-2/TRBV6-3	TRBJ1-1	-	14	CASTRQGQNTEAFF
TRBV12-3/TRBV12-4	TRBJ2-1	-	18	CASRLGGLGTSGSNEQFF
TRBV20-1	TRBJ2-5	few	15	CSARPDPGGGETQYF
TRBV5-1	TRBJ1-6	-	13	CASSSGPSSPLHF
TRBV4-3	TRBJ1-1	-	15	CASSQGYPEATEAFF
TRBV10-3	TRBJ2-2	-	17	CAISDIRGHERAGELFF
TRBV6-5	TRBJ2-7	-	16	CASRRLAGGRDYEQYF
TRBV28	TRBJ1-1	few	13	CASSPAGVTEAFF
TRBV5-1	TRBJ2-1	-	16	CASSSFTRGPRGEQFF
TRBV27	TRBJ1-2	-	15	CASSLSPKAASGYTF
TRBV6-1	TRBJ2-3	-	14	CASSESIGGDTQYF
TRBV6-6	TRBJ1-5	-	16	CASSYSFPDSNQPQHF
TRBV7-8	TRBJ2-5	few	15	CASSMGLARQETQYF
TRBV9	-	-	15	CASSITGTPNDEQYF
TRBV7-2	TRBJ1-2	-	19	CASSLGNLPTGGNWHGYTF
TRBV11-2	TRBJ2-5	few	15	CASSQDLGEAETQYF
TRBV29-1	TRBJ2-1	few	13	CSVGWTGGDEQFF
TRBV27	TRBJ2-5	-	15	CASRGSGEDRETQYF
TRBV7-9	TRBJ2-3	-	15	CASRPPASRVDTQYF
TRBV28	TRBJ2-2	-	11	CASSFAGELFF
TRBV7-3	TRBJ2-5	-	17	CASSLTQGRGKEETQYF
TRBV10-3	TRBJ2-3	few	16	CAISESGGAGTDTQYF
TRBV4-1	TRBJ1-5	-	17	CASSPRQGMGGNQPQHF
TRBV28	TRBJ2-2	-	14	CASSLYRATGELFF
TRBV27	TRBJ2-6	few	18	CASSTSIVGLSGANVLTF
TRBV18	TRBJ1-4	-	15	CASSQRQGMNEKLFF
TRBV5-4	TRBJ1-4	-	15	CASSLGGAGGEKLFF
TRBV12-5	TRBJ2-6	once	15	CASGLRGSGANVLTF
TRBV7-2	TRBJ2-5	-	16	CASSLDGASGVETQYF
TRBV7-3	TRBJ2-1	-	15	CASSSQRGGYNEQFF
TRBV7-9	TRBJ1-2	-	14	CASSLARTAYGYTF
TRBV27	TRBJ2-7	-	14	CASSFPGGRGEQYF
TRBV3-1	TRBJ2-3	-	12	CASSPQRDTQYF
TRBV28	TRBJ2-7	-	14	CASSVLRGHAEQYF
TRBV20-1	TRBJ1-4	-	14	CSASLGLQREKLFF
TRBV6-5	TRBJ1-2	-	14	CASSPTGGGYGYTF
TRBV2	TRBJ2-5	-	17	CASSVLDSREWQETQYF
TRBV20-1	TRBJ1-1	once	16	CSASRDPSLMNTEAFF
TRBV20-1	TRBJ1-6	-	12	CSAKNSGSPLHF
TRBV18	TRBJ2-3	-	15	CASSPLPRGPDTQYF